This T cell receptor (beta chain) was sequenced during a study of T cell repertoires in cytomegalovirus infection. This clonotype came up many times. TCRdb reanalysed the reads using MiXCR and keeps one entry per CDR3 protein. This sample has approximately 160,000 distinct CDR3 sequences, with more than 15% found just once. The germline gives CDR1 SGHNT, CDR2 YENEEA. The CDR3 has 16 residues. Unmatched junction bases numbered 5, after V lost 5 bases and J lost 1 base. The sample was CD8+ T cells from PBMCs. This sequence was found in a human donor in good health (CMV status not recorded). Some clones in this sample may be carry-over from other donors' samples. The chain links TRBV11-3 to TRBJ2-2, with 9 nucleotides matching TRBD1. In DNA, the CDR3 is TGTGCCAGCAGCACCCGACAGGGGGAGAACACCGGGGAGCTGTTTTTT. Amino acid sequence: CASSTRQGENTGELFF.